The clone carrying this TCR beta chain has at least ten counts. The antigen is undetermined. TCRdb reprocessed the RACE reads with MiXCR, giving one entry per CDR3 protein. The table has more than 300,000 distinct CDR3 sequences, about 5.4% seen once; the top ten hold about 7.7%. The CDR3 extends over 16 amino acids. With V trimmed by 1 base and J by 8 bases, 9 bases remained unmatched. Germline CDR1 is SGHRS and CDR2 is YFSETQ. This sample was taken from a study of human T cells and chemical hapten exposure. Documented time point: pre-sensitization, week 0. This sample's treatment: therapeutic diphenylcyclopropenone sensitization with weekly scalp DPC. Study results and caveats: The formation of large CDR3 similarity clusters by expanded TCRs significantly exceeded that of controls.

This TCR derives from a woman between 18 and 29 years old with alopecia areata. Some clones in this sample may be carry-over from other donors' samples. The chain couples TRBV5-1 to TRBJ1-4; 9 bases align to TRBD1. The sequences come from whole blood, collected in connection with sensitization to the hapten diphenylcyclopropenone (DPC). The chain's CDR3 is CASSLYTGTGTEKLFF. The CDR3 nucleotides are TGCGCCAGCAGCTTGTACACCGGGACAGGGACCGAAAAACTGTTTTTT.